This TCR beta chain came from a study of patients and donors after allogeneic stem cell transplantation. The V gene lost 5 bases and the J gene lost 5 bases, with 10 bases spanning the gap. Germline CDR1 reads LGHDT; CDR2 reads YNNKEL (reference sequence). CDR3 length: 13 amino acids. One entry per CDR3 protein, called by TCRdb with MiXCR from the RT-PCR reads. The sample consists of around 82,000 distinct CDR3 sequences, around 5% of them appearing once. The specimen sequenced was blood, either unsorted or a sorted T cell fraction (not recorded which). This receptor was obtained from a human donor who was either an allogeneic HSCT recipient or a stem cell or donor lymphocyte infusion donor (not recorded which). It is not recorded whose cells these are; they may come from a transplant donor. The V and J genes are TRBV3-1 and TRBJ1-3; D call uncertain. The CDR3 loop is CASSASHRNTIYF. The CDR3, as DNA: TGTGCCAGCAGCGCGTCTCATCGAAACACCATATATTTT. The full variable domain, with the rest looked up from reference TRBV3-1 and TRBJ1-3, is DTAVSQTPKYLVTQMGNDKSIKCEQNLGHDTMYWYKQDSKKFLKIMFSYNNKELIINETVPNRFSPKSPDKAHLNLHINSLELGDSAVYFCASSASHRNTIYFGEGSWLTVV.